This T cell receptor (beta chain) was observed in a study of blood T cell repertoires in COVID-19 (dated by TCRdb to 2018 to 2020). About the investigation overall: Collaborator samples came from the United States, Italy and Spain and covered acute and convalescent phases of COVID-19. Samples came from the ongoing ImmuneRACE study (first 160 participants) plus 1,254 subjects from 6 global collaborators. Sample metadata almost always included a de-identified subject ID, COVID-19 status, age in years and sex. Where available, HLA class I and class II types were taken from metadata supplied by the sample provider and were not determined by assay-based typing. Subjects who had been exposed to COVID-19, were actively infected with it, or had recovered from it provided the deeply sampled blood TCRbeta repertoires that made up the dataset. A freely available public database, intended as a resource for researchers studying the immune response to SARS-CoV-2, is where the repertoires were released. The material from the prospective study consisted of cDNA or gDNA derived from T cells, B-cell-depleted T cells, or PBMCs.

As regards this clone: The specificity of this receptor is unknown. No base quality values were provided; no much bigger clone lies one nucleotide off.

Whole blood was collected in K2EDTA tubes by collaborating institutions according to the institutions' own protocols. For TCRbeta analysis, collaborator samples were shipped as frozen whole blood, as isolated PBMCs, or as DNA extracted from either sample type. CDR3 length: 13 amino acids, cysteine to phenylalanine. Only the CDR3 DNA stays, 39 bases, in frame from base 1. The germline V gene specifies SQVTM as CDR1 and ANQGSEA as CDR2. The V end gives up 7 bases and the J end 1 base, leaving 3 bases in the junction not matched to a gene. The paper's findings and limits, for the study overall: The amount of clinical and demographic metadata varied by source and participant and was provided uncurated.

TCRbeta CDR3 regions were amplified from genomic DNA by means of the immunoSEQ Assay, a bias-controlled multiplex PCR. The original pipeline was this. The number of nucleated cells in each sample was estimated by amplification of reference gene primers within the assay. To quantify the absolute abundance of each unique TCRbeta CDR3 rearrangement, sequence reads were collapsed and filtered. For each sample, productive Simpson clonality was calculated as the square root of Simpson's diversity index over productive rearrangements. Drawn from immuneACCESS, this table holds only the in-frame rearrangements with V and J called that TCRdb kept. Clones are partly lost; checked studies trace under half to an unresolved V gene and leave the rest unexplained. From that table come the V and J calls and clone size; the DNA was used to work out D and trimming. The sample yields roughly 46,000 clones; 70% to 90% were counted once. The top ten hold around a sixth of the sample.

Sequencing was done on a sample of peripheral blood. The receptor chain draws on TRBV29-1 and TRBJ2-1; 8 central bases correspond to TRBD2. This TCR was recovered from a human donor in a cohort sampled during active COVID-19. The donor label of this sample is uncertain. The CDR3 amino acid sequence is: CSASGGSYNEQFF. The DNA sequence follows: TGCAGCGCCTCGGGGGGGTCCTACAATGAGCAGTTCTTC.